Below are 8 T cell receptor beta chains sequenced from a single sample in a study of CD8+ T cells in alopecia areata. RNA, once extracted, was reverse transcribed into cDNA for use as the sequencing template. The protocol was immunoSEQ multiplex PCR, while the TCRdb copy is restricted to in-frame clones and leaves out a portion. The table records 110,000 or so clones, 55% to 60% of them present only once. The sample taken for sequencing was NKG2D-low CD8+ T cells sorted from blood. The source is a human donor with alopecia areata.

The chain couples TRBV9 to TRBJ2-1; 7 bases match TRBD2. Germline V CDR1 and CDR2: SGDLS, YYNGEE. CDR3 size: 14 residues. Trimming took 0 bases from V and 4 from J; bases not matched to a gene: 1. CDR3 DNA: TGTGCCAGCAGCGTAGGCGGGAGTTACAATGAGCAGTTCTTC. Translating gives CASSVGGSYNEQFF.

The rearrangement uses TRBV5-6 and TRBJ2-7; D call uncertain. Germline CDR1 and CDR2: SGHDT and YYEEEE. The CDR3 length is 13 residues. V lost 1 base to trimming and J lost 4 bases, with 9 bases between them. CDR3 sequence (DNA): TGTGCCAGCAGCTTGATGCTTGATTACGAGCAGTACTTC. Protein product: CASSLMLDYEQYF.

This clone was recorded only once. The rearrangement uses TRBV5-1 and TRBJ2-1; the D gene is possibly TRBD1 (6 bases). The CDR3 runs 11 residues. Trimming took 4 bases from V and 10 from J, leaving 9 bases between them. Germline V gene data show CDR1 as SGHRS and CDR2 as YFSETQ. The CDR3 protein is CASSAQGEQFF. CDR3 DNA sequence: TGCGCCAGCAGCGCCCAGGGGGAGCAGTTCTTC.

The V call is TRBV5-6, the J call TRBJ2-1; D gene uncertain. CDR3 length equals 15 residues. From germline, CDR1 is SGHDT and CDR2 YYEEEE. The V end was cut by 1 base, the J end by 15 bases, with 23 bases between. CDR3 coding DNA: TGTGCCAGCAGCTTGTGGGCAAGGGATTTCCCTTTGCCGTTCTTC. It is translated as CASSLWARDFPLPFF.

In this sample, this clone turned up a few times. This sequence joins TRBV29-1 and TRBJ2-7, with D tentatively TRBD2 (5 bases). V lost 2 bases and J lost 3, with 8 bases in between. The germline V gene has CDR1 SQVTM and CDR2 ANQGSEA. This CDR3 has 12 amino acids. The CDR3 DNA follows: TGCAGCGTTGAAACCCGGGACTACGAGCAGTACTTC. Its protein product is CSVETRDYEQYF.

This clone came up a few times. The rearrangement joins TRBV7-9 to TRBJ2-1; D is possibly TRBD2 (5 bases). The germline V gene has CDR1 SEHNR and CDR2 FQNEAQ (reference sequence). V was pared by 3 bases and J by 12 bases, with 9 bases between. The length of the CDR3 is 11 residues. CDR3 DNA sequence: TGTGCCAGCAGCTTTAGCGACTCGCAGTTCTTC. Translated: CASSFSDSQFF.

This rearrangement joins TRBV7-9 to TRBJ2-5; a weak D match, TRBD2 (6 bases). CDR3 length: 14 residues. Trimming removed 4 bases from V and 2 bases from J, with 11 bases in between. Germline CDR1 reads SEHNR; CDR2 reads FQNEAQ (reference sequence). The CDR3 reads CASSSPGDQETQYF. The CDR3 DNA reads TGTGCCAGCAGCTCTCCGGGAGATCAAGAGACCCAGTACTTC.

This clone is judged medium-sized (0.01 to 0.1%). The rearrangement uses TRBV19 and TRBJ2-1; D assignment may be TRBD1 or TRBD2 (5 bases each). Trimming took 1 base from V and 6 from J, leaving 13 bases between them. The CDR3 contains 15 residues. Germline V gene sequence: CDR1 LNHDA, CDR2 SQIVND (reference sequence). CDR3 loop: CASSIAAGTFNEQFF. CDR3 sequence (DNA): TGTGCCAGTAGTATAGCCGCCGGGACCTTCAATGAGCAGTTCTTC.